What follows is one T cell receptor (beta chain) and its context. Antigen specificity is unknown. Every bulk PBMC sample received the same 350 ng of DNA. Clones were read by immunoSEQ multiplex PCR, and TCRdb kept only the in-frame ones, dropping some. The table records fewer than 15,000 clones, about nine tenths of them present only once. Time point defined: week 3, after first cycle of checkpoint inhibitor. No patient had earlier systemic cancer treatment, concurrent immunosuppressants, or another active cancer. The CDR3 totals 15 residues. This entry is derived from a study of blood T cell dynamics during melanoma immunotherapy. About the study: Patients with metastatic melanoma got pembrolizumab or nivolumab-ipilimumab as first-line care.

General study findings and limits: Clones driving repertoire changes may be melanoma-specific or general immune activation.

This sequence originates from a human donor with melanoma. Sample: blood, taken from a patient treated with checkpoint blockade. The V call is TRBV12-2, the J call TRBJ2-7; the table gives TRBD2 as D, unverified against the DNA. TRBV12-2 is assigned pseudogene status. CDR3 residues: CASRLTSGYNYEQYF. CDR3 nucleotides: TGTGCAAGTCGCTTGACTAGCGGTTATAACTACGAGCAGTACTTC.